This T cell receptor (beta chain) stems from a study of Graves' ophthalmopathy and Graves' hyperthyroidism. Points from the study as a whole: Most expanded clonotypes from thyroid (those above 0.001 frequency) were also found in blood.

Germline assignment: CDR1 SGHTA and CDR2 FQGNSA. This CDR3 region has 17 residues. The sample holds many counts of this clonotype. The target antigen is unknown. A junction end diverges from the germline sequence, so it may reflect a read error. RNA transcripts yielded amplified TCR beta CDR3 regions. A first-round RT-PCR used HTBI primers, followed by a second-round multiplex PCR. MiXCR, run by TCRdb on the multiplex PCR reads, gives a single entry per CDR3 protein. The profile shows under 350,000 distinct CDR3 sequences, roughly 16% of them singletons. Serum thyroxine and TRAb, along with clinical symptoms, thyroid ultrasound and orbital computed tomography, were what diagnosis relied on. PBMCs stemmed from around 10 ml of fresh peripheral blood.

V gene TRBV7-2 combines with J gene TRBJ1-6; D may be TRBD1 (6 bases). The sequenced sample consisted of peripheral blood. This receptor was identified in an adult man with Graves' ophthalmopathy. The CDR3 sequence is CARSLAYRDVYNSPLHF. The CDR3 region has the DNA TGTGCCAGAAGCTTAGCTTACAGGGACGTATATAATTCACCCCTCCACTTT.